This entry features one T cell receptor beta chain sequence. Antigen specificity is unknown. The primer mix had 60 Vbeta and 13 Jbeta primers. Libraries were prepared by immunoSEQ multiplex PCR; TCRdb keeps only in-frame clonotypes and omits some of them. The sample comprises about 200,000 clones, around 83% of which are singletons, and under 7.5% rests with the top ten. This entry belongs to a study of cytomegalovirus exposure and HLA in healthy donors. Study-level findings and limits: The analysis excluded some indistinguishable V segments, including TRBV6-2 and TRBV6-3. TCR beta V- and J-gene trimming, according to a later analysis, was linked to a missense DCLRE1C variant.

The CDR3 contains 15 residues. Germline V gene data show CDR1 as MDHEN and CDR2 as SYDVKM. The trim removed 6 bases at V and 4 bases at J, leaving 9 bases unmatched. The rearrangement uses TRBV28 and TRBJ1-2; TRBD1 aligns across 9 bases. The sequenced sample was PBMCs. This receptor was identified in a woman in her 50s in good health and CMV-seropositive. The CDR3 nucleotides are TGTGCCAGCAGGGACCCGGGACAGGGACCCTATGGCTACACCTTC. As protein: CASRDPGQGPYGYTF.